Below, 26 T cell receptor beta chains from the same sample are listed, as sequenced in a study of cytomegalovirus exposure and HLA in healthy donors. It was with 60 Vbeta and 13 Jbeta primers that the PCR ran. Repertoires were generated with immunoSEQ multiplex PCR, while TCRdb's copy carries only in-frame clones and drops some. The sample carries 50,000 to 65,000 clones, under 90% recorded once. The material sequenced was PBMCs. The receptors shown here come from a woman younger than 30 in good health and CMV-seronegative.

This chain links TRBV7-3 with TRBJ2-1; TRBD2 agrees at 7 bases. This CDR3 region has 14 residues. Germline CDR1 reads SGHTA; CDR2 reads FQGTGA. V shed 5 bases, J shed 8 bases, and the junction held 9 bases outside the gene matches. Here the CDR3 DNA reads TGTGCCAGCAGCCCCGGGACTATGGGGCATGAGCAGTTCTTC. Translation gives CASSPGTMGHEQFF.

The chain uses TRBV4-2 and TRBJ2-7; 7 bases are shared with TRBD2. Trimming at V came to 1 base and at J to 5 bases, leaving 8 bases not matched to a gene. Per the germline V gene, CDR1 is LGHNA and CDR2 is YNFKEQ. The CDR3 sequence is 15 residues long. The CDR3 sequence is CASSQAGGNWDEQYF. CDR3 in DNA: TGTGCCAGCAGCCAAGCGGGAGGTAATTGGGACGAGCAGTACTTC.

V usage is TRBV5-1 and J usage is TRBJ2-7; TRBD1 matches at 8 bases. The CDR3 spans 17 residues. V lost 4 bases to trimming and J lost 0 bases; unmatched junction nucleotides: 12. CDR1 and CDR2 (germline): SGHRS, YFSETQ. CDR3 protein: CASSPPSSGGRSYEQYF. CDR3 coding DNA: TGCGCCAGCAGCCCACCTTCCTCAGGGGGCCGCTCCTACGAGCAGTACTTC.

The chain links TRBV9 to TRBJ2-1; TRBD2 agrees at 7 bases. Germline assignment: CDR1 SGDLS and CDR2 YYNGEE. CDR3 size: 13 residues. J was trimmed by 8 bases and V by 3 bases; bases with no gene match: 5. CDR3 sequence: CASSGRRGDEQFF. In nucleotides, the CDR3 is TGTGCCAGCAGCGGAAGACGGGGGGATGAGCAGTTCTTC.

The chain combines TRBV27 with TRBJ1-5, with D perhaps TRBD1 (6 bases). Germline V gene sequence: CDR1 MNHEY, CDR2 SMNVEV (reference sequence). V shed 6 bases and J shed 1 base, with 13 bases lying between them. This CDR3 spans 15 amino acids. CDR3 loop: CASRVQGGSNQPQHF. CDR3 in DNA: TGTGCCAGCAGGGTACAGGGAGGGAGCAATCAGCCCCAGCATTTT.

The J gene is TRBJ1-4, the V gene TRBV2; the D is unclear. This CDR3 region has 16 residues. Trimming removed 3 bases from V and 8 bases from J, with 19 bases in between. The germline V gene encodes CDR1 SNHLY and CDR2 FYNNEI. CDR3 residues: CASSDGFRQSREKLFF. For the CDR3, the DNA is TGTGCCAGCAGTGATGGTTTCCGGCAGTCGAGGGAAAAACTGTTTTTT. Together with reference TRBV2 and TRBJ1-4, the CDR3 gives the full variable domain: EPEVTQTPSHQVTQMGQEVILRCVPISNHLYFYWYRQILGQKVEFLVSFYNNEISEKSEIFDDQFSVERPDGSNFTLKIRSTKLEDSAMYFCASSDGFRQSREKLFFGSGTQLSVL.

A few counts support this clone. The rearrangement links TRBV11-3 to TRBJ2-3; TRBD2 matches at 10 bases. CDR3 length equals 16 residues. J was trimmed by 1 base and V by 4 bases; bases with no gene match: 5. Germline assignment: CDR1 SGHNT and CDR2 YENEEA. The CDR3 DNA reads TGTGCCAGCAGCTCGGGACTAGCGCAAGGCACAGATACGCAGTATTTT. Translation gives CASSSGLAQGTDTQYF.

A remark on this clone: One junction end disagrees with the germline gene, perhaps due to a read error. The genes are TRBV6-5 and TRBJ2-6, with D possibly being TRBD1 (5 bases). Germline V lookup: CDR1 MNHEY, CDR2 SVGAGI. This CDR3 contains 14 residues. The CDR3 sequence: CASNPTSGANGLTF. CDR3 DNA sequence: TGTGCCAGCAATCCGACGTCTGGGGCCAACGGCCTGACTTTC.

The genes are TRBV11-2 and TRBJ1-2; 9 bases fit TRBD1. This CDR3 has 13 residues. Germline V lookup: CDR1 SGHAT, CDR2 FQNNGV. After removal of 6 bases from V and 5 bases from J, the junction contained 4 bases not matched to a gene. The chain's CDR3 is CASRGGQGYGYTF. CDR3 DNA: TGTGCCAGCAGGGGGGGACAGGGTTATGGCTACACCTTC.

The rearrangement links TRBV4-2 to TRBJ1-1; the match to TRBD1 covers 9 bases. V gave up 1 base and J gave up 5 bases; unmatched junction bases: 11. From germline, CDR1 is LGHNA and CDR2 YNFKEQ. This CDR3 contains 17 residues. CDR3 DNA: TGTGCCAGCAGCCAAGGGGCTCCGGGACAGGGCGGGACTGAAGCTTTCTTT. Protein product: CASSQGAPGQGGTEAFF.

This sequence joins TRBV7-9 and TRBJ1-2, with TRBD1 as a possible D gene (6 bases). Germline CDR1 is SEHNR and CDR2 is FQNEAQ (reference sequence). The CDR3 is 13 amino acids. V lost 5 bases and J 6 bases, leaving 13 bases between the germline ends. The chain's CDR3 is CASSPGTTNGYTF. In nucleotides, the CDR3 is TGTGCCAGCAGCCCGGGGACAACCAATGGCTACACCTTC.

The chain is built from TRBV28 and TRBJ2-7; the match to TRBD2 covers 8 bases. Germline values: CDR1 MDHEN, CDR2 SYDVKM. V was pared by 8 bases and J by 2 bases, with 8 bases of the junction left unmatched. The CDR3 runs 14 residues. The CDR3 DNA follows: TGTGCCAGCTTTACTAGCGGAGGCCCCTACGAGCAGTACTTC. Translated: CASFTSGGPYEQYF. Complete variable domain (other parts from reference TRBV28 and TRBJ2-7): DVKVTQSSRYLVKRTGEKVFLECVQDMDHENMFWYRQDPGLGLRLIYFSYDVKMKEKGDIPEGYSVSREKKERFSLILESASTNQTSMYLCASFTSGGPYEQYFGPGTRLTVT.

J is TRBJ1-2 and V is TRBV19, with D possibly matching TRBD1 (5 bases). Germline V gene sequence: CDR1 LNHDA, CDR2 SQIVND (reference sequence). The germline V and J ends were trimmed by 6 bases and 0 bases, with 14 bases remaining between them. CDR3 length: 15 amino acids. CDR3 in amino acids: CASRSGAAANYGYTF. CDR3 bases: TGTGCCAGTAGGAGTGGGGCGGCAGCTAACTATGGCTACACCTTC. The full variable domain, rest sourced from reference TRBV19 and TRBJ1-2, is DGGITQSPKYLFRKEGQNVTLSCEQNLNHDAMYWYRQDPGQGLRLIYYSQIVNDFQKGDIAEGYSVSREKKESFPLTVTSAQKNPTAFYLCASRSGAAANYGYTFGSGTRLTVV.

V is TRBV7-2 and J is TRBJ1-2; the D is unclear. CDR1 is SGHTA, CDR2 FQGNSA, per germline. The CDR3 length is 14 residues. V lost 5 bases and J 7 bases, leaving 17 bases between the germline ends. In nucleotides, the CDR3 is TGTGCCAGCAGCGACCGGACGGATCGGGGTGGCTACACCTTC. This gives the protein CASSDRTDRGGYTF.

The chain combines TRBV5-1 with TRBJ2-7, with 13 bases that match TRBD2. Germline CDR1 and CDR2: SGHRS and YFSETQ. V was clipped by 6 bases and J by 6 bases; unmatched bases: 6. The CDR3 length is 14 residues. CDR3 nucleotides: TGCGCCAGCACCGGGACTAGCGGGATAAGCGAGCAGTACTTC. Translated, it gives CASTGTSGISEQYF.

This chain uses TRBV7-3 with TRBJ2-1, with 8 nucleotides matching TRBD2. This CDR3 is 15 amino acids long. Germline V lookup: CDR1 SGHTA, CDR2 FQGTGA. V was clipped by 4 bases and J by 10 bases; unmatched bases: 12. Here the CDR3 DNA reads TGTGCCAGCAGCTCCGGACTAGCCGGAGTCGTCGAGCAGTTCTTC. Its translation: CASSSGLAGVVEQFF.

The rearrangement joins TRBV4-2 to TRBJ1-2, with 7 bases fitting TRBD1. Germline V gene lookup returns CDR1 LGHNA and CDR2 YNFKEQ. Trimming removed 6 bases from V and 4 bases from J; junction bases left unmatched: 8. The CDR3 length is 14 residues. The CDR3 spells CASSQQGNFYGYTF. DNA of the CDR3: TGTGCCAGCAGTCAACAGGGGAATTTCTATGGCTACACCTTC.

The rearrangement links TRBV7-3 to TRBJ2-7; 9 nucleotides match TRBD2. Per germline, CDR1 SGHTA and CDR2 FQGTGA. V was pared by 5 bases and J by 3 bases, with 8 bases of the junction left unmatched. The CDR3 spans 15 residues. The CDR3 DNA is TGTGCCAGCAGCCTCGCGGGAGGGGGAGGCTACGAGCAGTACTTC. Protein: CASSLAGGGGYEQYF.

The DNA of the CDR3 is TGTGCCAGCAGTGAAGAGGAGCGATACGAGCAGTACTTC. It specifies CASSEEERYEQYF. The chain uses TRBV6-1 and TRBJ2-7, with D unresolved. V was shortened by 1 base and J by 4 bases, with 8 bases between the two germline ends. Germline V gene data show CDR1 as MNHNS and CDR2 as SASEGT. The CDR3 is 13 amino acids.

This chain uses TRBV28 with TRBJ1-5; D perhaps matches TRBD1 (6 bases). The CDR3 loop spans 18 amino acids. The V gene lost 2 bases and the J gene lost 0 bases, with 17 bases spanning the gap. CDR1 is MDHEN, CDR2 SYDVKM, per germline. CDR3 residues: CASSLPTRQVYSNQPQHF. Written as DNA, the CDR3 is TGTGCCAGCAGTTTACCAACTAGACAGGTTTATAGCAATCAGCCCCAGCATTTT.

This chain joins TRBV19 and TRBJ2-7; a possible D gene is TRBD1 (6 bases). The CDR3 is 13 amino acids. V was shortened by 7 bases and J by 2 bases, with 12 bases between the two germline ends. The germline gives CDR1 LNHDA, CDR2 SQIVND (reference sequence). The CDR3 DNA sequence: TGTGCCAGTAACGCAGGGGAGACCTACGAGCAGTACTTC. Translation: CASNAGETYEQYF.

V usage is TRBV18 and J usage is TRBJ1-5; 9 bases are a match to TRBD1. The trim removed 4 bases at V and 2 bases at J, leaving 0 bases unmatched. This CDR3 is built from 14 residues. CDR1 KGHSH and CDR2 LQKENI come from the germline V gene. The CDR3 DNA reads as TGTGCCAGCTCACGGGACAGGGGCAATCAGCCCCAGCATTTT. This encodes CASSRDRGNQPQHF.

As DNA, the CDR3 is TGCGCCAGCAGCCAAGGGCAACTAGCGGGAGAGGTCGAGCAGTACTTC. Its translation is CASSQGQLAGEVEQYF. The chain employs TRBV4-1 and TRBJ2-7; TRBD2 matches 11 bases. V lost 1 base to trimming and J lost 6 bases; unmatched junction nucleotides: 8. The V gene's germline CDR1 is MGHRA and CDR2 YSYEKL. The CDR3 extends over 16 amino acids.

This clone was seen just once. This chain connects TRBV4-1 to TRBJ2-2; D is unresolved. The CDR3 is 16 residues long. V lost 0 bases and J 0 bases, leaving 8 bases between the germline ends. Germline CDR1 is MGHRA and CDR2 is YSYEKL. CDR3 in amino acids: CASSQDAAANTGELFF. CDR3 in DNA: TGCGCCAGCAGCCAAGATGCGGCGGCGAACACCGGGGAGCTGTTTTTT.

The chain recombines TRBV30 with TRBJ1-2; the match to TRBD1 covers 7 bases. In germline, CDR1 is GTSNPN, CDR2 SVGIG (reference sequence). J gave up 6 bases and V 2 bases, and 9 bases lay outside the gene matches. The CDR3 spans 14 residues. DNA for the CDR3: TGTGCCTGGAGTAGACAGGGATATAAGGATGGCTACACCTTC. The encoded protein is CAWSRQGYKDGYTF. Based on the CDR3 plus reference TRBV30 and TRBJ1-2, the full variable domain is SQTIHQWPATLVQPVGSPLSLECTVEGTSNPNLYWYRQAAGRGLQLLFYSVGIGQISSEVPQNLSASRPQDRQFILSSKKLLLSDSGFYLCAWSRQGYKDGYTFGSGTRLTVV.

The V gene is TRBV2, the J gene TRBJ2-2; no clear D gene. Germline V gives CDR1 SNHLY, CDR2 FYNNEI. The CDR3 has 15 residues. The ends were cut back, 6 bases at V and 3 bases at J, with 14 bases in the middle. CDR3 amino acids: CASRYGGSHTGELFF. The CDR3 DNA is TGTGCCAGCAGATATGGTGGCTCCCACACCGGGGAGCTGTTTTTT.